The next 26 T cell receptor beta chains were all read from a single sample in a study of blood T cell repertoires in COVID-19. Data came from immunoSEQ multiplex PCR; TCRdb stores just in-frame clones and leaves some out. The top ten clones hold roughly 3.9% of a sample with roughly 260,000 clones, 88% of them seen once. The sequenced sample consisted of peripheral blood. The receptors here all came from a man in his fifties or sixties who had recovered from COVID-19.

This chain uses TRBV12-5 with TRBJ2-7; weak D call: TRBD1 (6 bases). Germline-derived CDR1 and CDR2 are LGHNT and FRNRAP. The CDR3 has 13 amino acids. V was clipped by 5 bases and J by 3 bases, with 11 bases between them. In DNA form, the CDR3 reads TGTGCTAGTGGTCCCCGACAGGTCTACGAGCAGTACTTC. Protein sequence: CASGPRQVYEQYF.

The chain combines TRBV2 with TRBJ2-7, with TRBD1 matching over 9 bases. There are 14 residues in the CDR3. V shed 7 bases, J shed 0 bases, and the junction held 4 bases outside the gene matches. CDR1 is SNHLY and CDR2 is FYNNEI in the germline V gene. The DNA for the CDR3 is TGTGCCAGCATCGGGACAGGGTTCTCCTACGAGCAGTACTTC. It is translated as CASIGTGFSYEQYF. Based on the CDR3 plus reference TRBV2 and TRBJ2-7, the full variable domain is EPEVTQTPSHQVTQMGQEVILRCVPISNHLYFYWYRQILGQKVEFLVSFYNNEISEKSEIFDDQFSVERPDGSNFTLKIRSTKLEDSAMYFCASIGTGFSYEQYFGPGTRLTVT.

This sequence joins TRBV29-1 and TRBJ2-3; possibly TRBD1 for D (6 bases). The length of the CDR3 is 15 residues. The V gene's germline CDR1 is SQVTM and CDR2 ANQGSEA. V was shortened by 3 bases and J by 6 bases, with 19 bases between the two germline ends. The CDR3 reads CSVESTGLDMDTQYF. CDR3 bases: TGCAGCGTTGAGTCCACAGGGCTGGATATGGATACGCAGTATTTT.

The chain uses TRBV30 and TRBJ1-1; D unclear. Trimming took off 2 bases at V and 2 bases at J, with 9 bases between the two ends. This CDR3 has 13 amino acids. Germline V gene data show CDR1 as GTSNPN and CDR2 as SVGIG (reference sequence). The CDR3 nucleotides are TGTGCCTGGAGTATTGGACTAAACACTGAAGCTTTCTTT. It is translated as CAWSIGLNTEAFF.

This chain joins TRBV10-3 and TRBJ1-1; 10 bases fit TRBD1. This CDR3 contains 15 residues. Germline V CDR1 and CDR2: ENHRY, SYGVKD. V gave up 4 bases and J gave up 2 bases; unmatched junction bases: 4. In DNA form, the CDR3 reads TGTGCCATCAGTGGAGGGGACAGGGGTAACACTGAAGCTTTCTTT. Its translation: CAISGGDRGNTEAFF.

The chain recombines TRBV4-1 with TRBJ1-2, with D possibly matching TRBD1 (6 bases). V lost 0 bases and J 7 bases, leaving 9 bases between the germline ends. CDR1 and CDR2 from the germline V gene are MGHRA and YSYEKL. The CDR3 has 13 residues. CDR3 in amino acids: CASSQDWGRGYTF. Here the CDR3 DNA reads TGCGCCAGCAGCCAAGATTGGGGGCGTGGCTACACCTTC.

V usage is TRBV25-1 and J usage is TRBJ2-6, with TRBD1 as a possible D gene (7 bases). The CDR3 is 16 amino acids. V was pared by 8 bases and J by 0 bases, with 14 bases between. From germline, CDR1 is MGHDK and CDR2 SYGVNS. For the CDR3, the DNA is TGTGCCAGCCGCCAGGGGGGTAGCTCTGGGGCCAACGTCCTGACTTTC. Protein sequence: CASRQGGSSGANVLTF.

The J gene is TRBJ2-7, the V gene TRBV6-5, with a weak D call TRBD2 (6 bases). The CDR3 sequence is 14 residues long. CDR1 MNHEY and CDR2 SVGAGI come from the germline V gene. V dropped 8 bases and J dropped 3 bases, with 17 bases sitting between them. DNA for the CDR3: TGTGCCAGCCTCGGAGGGCCCCCAGGCTACGAGCAGTACTTC. This encodes CASLGGPPGYEQYF.

The rearrangement joins TRBV5-6 to TRBJ2-1; D remains ambiguous. The CDR3 sequence is 12 residues long. Germline V gene lookup returns CDR1 SGHDT and CDR2 YYEEEE. Trimming stripped 7 bases from V and 4 bases from J, with 9 bases between. The CDR3 DNA follows: TGTGCCAGCTGTCTCGTTTACAATGAGCAGTTCTTC. Its translation is CASCLVYNEQFF.

The V gene is TRBV27, the J gene TRBJ1-2, with 8 bases fitting TRBD1. V lost 5 bases and J lost 9; bases outside the gene matches: 8. The CDR3 loop spans 13 amino acids. Germline V CDR1 and CDR2: MNHEY, SMNVEV (reference sequence). CDR3 nucleotides: TGTGCCAGCAGTCTGACAGGGGCTGAGAGCTACACCTTC. Amino acid sequence: CASSLTGAESYTF.

The V gene is TRBV5-1, the J gene TRBJ2-3, with D tentatively TRBD1 (6 bases). Trimming pared 0 bases from V and 4 bases from J, leaving 12 bases between. CDR1 and CDR2 (germline): SGHRS, YFSETQ. The CDR3 consists of 15 residues. In DNA form, the CDR3 reads TGCGCCAGCAGCTTGGAAGGGGGTATGGCAGATACGCAGTATTTT. This codes for CASSLEGGMADTQYF.

CDR3 nucleotide sequence: TGTGCTAGTGGTTTGGTACTTCTCCGGGACAGGGAAACGTACGAGCAGTACTTC. As protein: CASGLVLLRDRETYEQYF. The chain combines TRBV12-5 with TRBJ2-7, with 9 bases aligning to TRBD1. The CDR3 has 18 residues. The germline CDR1 and CDR2 sequences are LGHNT and FRNRAP. Trimming removed 0 bases from V and 4 bases from J; junction bases left unmatched: 13.

This clone occurred once. The gene calls are TRBV5-5 and TRBJ2-1; TRBD1 agrees at 10 bases. After removal of 4 bases from V and 7 bases from J, the junction contained 8 bases not matched to a gene. CDR1 is SGHKS and CDR2 is YYEKEE in the germline V gene (reference sequence). There are 15 residues in the CDR3. CDR3 protein: CASSRQGARLNEQFF. CDR3 nucleotides: TGTGCCAGCAGCCGACAGGGGGCTAGGCTGAATGAGCAGTTCTTC.

In its sample, this clone was seen a few times. V gene TRBV6-5 combines with J gene TRBJ2-1; maybe TRBD1 (6 bases). CDR3 size: 15 residues. In germline, CDR1 is MNHEY, CDR2 SVGAGI. V gave up 10 bases and J gave up 5 bases, with 21 bases separating them. CDR3 DNA: TGTGCCACCACACGGGACACTCCCCAAAACAATGAGCAGTTCTTC. It specifies CATTRDTPQNNEQFF.

This clone was seen a single time. The chain recombines TRBV7-3 with TRBJ2-3; 12 positions match TRBD2. CDR3 length: 16 amino acids. V was clipped by 5 bases and J by 4 bases; unmatched bases: 7. From germline, CDR1 is SGHTA and CDR2 FQGTGA. The CDR3: CASSPLAGGFADTQYF. The CDR3 nucleotides are TGTGCCAGCAGCCCACTAGCGGGGGGTTTCGCAGATACGCAGTATTTT.

In its sample, this clone was seen a few times. The V call is TRBV12-3 or TRBV12-4, the J call TRBJ1-1, with D perhaps matching TRBD1 (6 bases). V was cut by 6 bases and J by 10 bases, with 15 bases left in between. The CDR3 runs 12 residues. CDR3 amino acids: CASSQRQVRAFF. In DNA form, the CDR3 reads TGTGCCAGCAGCCAAAGACAGGTTCGAGCTTTCTTT.

V is TRBV9 and J is TRBJ2-1, with D maybe TRBD2 (5 bases). Deletions cut 6 bases from V and 1 base from J, with 11 bases between. In germline, CDR1 is SGDLS, CDR2 YYNGEE. This CDR3 is 14 amino acids long. This CDR3 is CASTPGNSYNEQFF. The DNA for the CDR3 is TGTGCCAGCACCCCGGGGAATTCCTACAATGAGCAGTTCTTC.

J is TRBJ2-5 and V is TRBV10-1; 7 positions match TRBD1. J was trimmed by 3 bases and V by 10 bases; bases with no gene match: 11. Germline loops: CDR1 WNHNN, CDR2 SYGVQD (reference sequence). This CDR3 contains 14 residues. The CDR3 region is CATSDRVDEETQYF. The CDR3 coding sequence is TGCGCCACGTCTGACAGGGTGGATGAAGAGACCCAGTACTTC.

CDR3 nucleotide sequence: TGTGCCAGCAGGAAGGGACTGGAAGAGACCCAGTACTTC. Translated: CASRKGLEETQYF. V usage is TRBV6-1 and J usage is TRBJ2-5; perhaps TRBD2 as D (6 bases). The CDR3 is 13 residues long. V was shortened by 6 bases and J by 3 bases, with 11 bases between the two germline ends. Germline loops: CDR1 MNHNS, CDR2 SASEGT.

V and J are TRBV5-1 and TRBJ2-5; 14 positions match TRBD2. Germline V gene lookup returns CDR1 SGHRS and CDR2 YFSETQ. The V gene end was trimmed by 4 bases and the J gene end by 0 bases; junction bases not matched to a gene: 5. CDR3 length: 17 residues. The CDR3 region is CASSRGTSGGNQETQYF. CDR3 sequence (DNA): TGCGCCAGCAGCCGAGGGACTAGCGGGGGAAACCAAGAGACCCAGTACTTC.

This clone was observed a few times. The chain joins TRBV5-1 to TRBJ1-5; D uncertain. Trimming took 0 bases from V and 3 from J, leaving 13 bases between them. The CDR3 is made up of 16 amino acids. Germline-derived CDR1 and CDR2 are SGHRS and YFSETQ. CDR3 nucleotide sequence: TGCGCCAGCAGCTTGGGTCCCTCCGGAGCCAATCAGCCCCAGCATTTT. It specifies CASSLGPSGANQPQHF. Full variable domain (rest looked up from reference TRBV5-1 and TRBJ1-5): KAGVTQTPRYLIKTRGQQVTLSCSPISGHRSVSWYQQTPGQGLQFLFEYFSETQRNKGNFPGRFSGRQFSNSRSEMNVSTLELGDSALYLCASSLGPSGANQPQHFGDGTRLSIL.

This rearrangement joins TRBV5-4 to TRBJ2-5; TRBD2 matches 8 bases. Germline loops: CDR1 SGHNT, CDR2 YYREEE (reference sequence). This CDR3 contains 15 residues. The trim removed 3 bases at V and 5 bases at J, leaving 9 bases unmatched. CDR3 coding DNA: TGTGCCAGCAGCTCCGGGGGACTAGAAATTGAGACCCAGTACTTC. This codes for CASSSGGLEIETQYF.

In DNA, the CDR3 is TGTGCCAGCAGCGTAGTGGCGGGGGCCGCTCCCTACGAGCAGTACTTC. Protein product: CASSVVAGAAPYEQYF. The rearrangement links TRBV9 to TRBJ2-7; TRBD2 might be the D (7 bases). The V end lost 0 bases, the J end lost 2 bases, and 15 bases lay between the germline ends. This CDR3 is built from 16 residues. Looked up from germline, CDR1 is SGDLS and CDR2 is YYNGEE.

This CDR3 is CASSLVRGSYNEQFF. As DNA, the CDR3 is TGCGCCAGCAGCCTCGTCAGAGGCTCCTACAATGAGCAGTTCTTC. The chain has TRBV5-1 and TRBJ2-1; D unresolved. Germline values: CDR1 SGHRS, CDR2 YFSETQ. The ends were cut back, 4 bases at V and 0 bases at J, with 11 bases in the middle. This CDR3 has 15 residues.

V gene TRBV4-2 combines with J gene TRBJ1-1; D not resolved. Germline V gene sequence: CDR1 LGHNA, CDR2 YNFKEQ. The V gene lost 7 bases and the J gene lost 5 bases, with 17 bases spanning the gap. The CDR3 extends over 14 amino acids. As DNA, the CDR3 is TGTGCCAGCATAGGATCCGGGGTCGAGACTGAAGCTTTCTTT. Amino acids: CASIGSGVETEAFF.

V gene TRBV4-1 combines with J gene TRBJ1-2; 8 bases line up with TRBD1. The CDR3 has 15 residues. CDR1 is MGHRA and CDR2 is YSYEKL in the germline V gene. V dropped 5 bases and J dropped 2; count of bases not matched to a gene: 7. In DNA, the CDR3 is TGCGCCAGCAGCAAAGGGACAGGAAGCAACTATGGCTACACCTTC. Translation: CASSKGTGSNYGYTF.